This passage covers 10 T cell receptor beta chains from one sample sequenced in a study of radiotherapy plus CTLA-4 blockade in lung cancer. Here immunoSEQ multiplex PCR was the method, and the copy in TCRdb shows in-frame clones only, minus some. The repertoire has tens of thousands of clones, 70% to 90% of them found once; the top ten carry 2% to 2.5%. The sequences come from peripheral blood, collected from a patient treated with radiotherapy plus ipilimumab. These receptors were taken from a human donor with non-small cell lung cancer who had a partial response to radiotherapy plus ipilimumab.

The chain carries TRBV5-5 and TRBJ1-1; no definite D call. V was cut by 6 bases and J by 9 bases, with 12 bases left in between. The CDR3 contains 11 residues. From germline, CDR1 is SGHKS and CDR2 YYEKEE (reference sequence). CDR3 amino acids: CASNQAGQAFF. The DNA for the CDR3 is TGTGCCAGCAACCAGGCGGGTCAAGCTTTCTTT.

This clone showed up just once. The chain links TRBV28 to TRBJ2-5, with 7 bases aligning to TRBD2. The last part of the DNA fits TRBJ2-7 better; the J call may be wrong. CDR3 length: 15 amino acids. Germline V CDR1 and CDR2: MDHEN, SYDVKM. The CDR3 protein is CASSLRRTSSYEQYF. The CDR3 coding sequence is TGTGCCAGCAGTTTAAGACGGACTAGCTCCTACGAGCAGTACTTC.

The chain links TRBV5-1 to TRBJ2-2; possibly TRBD2 for D (5 bases). Trimming took off 2 bases at V and 3 bases at J, with 8 bases between the two ends. Germline V CDR1 and CDR2: SGHRS, YFSETQ. The CDR3 length is 14 residues. The CDR3 sequence: CASSFVGDTGELFF. In nucleotides, the CDR3 is TGCGCCAGCAGCTTTGTGGGAGACACCGGGGAGCTGTTTTTT.

The gene calls are TRBV6-5 and TRBJ1-1; no definite D call. Germline assignment: CDR1 MNHEY and CDR2 SVGAGI. This CDR3 has 13 amino acids. The V and J ends lost 5 bases and 3 bases respectively, with 10 bases between them. CDR3 loop: CASSTIPDTEAFF. In DNA form, the CDR3 reads TGTGCCAGCAGTACCATCCCGGACACTGAAGCTTTCTTT.

The V and J genes are TRBV6-1 and TRBJ1-2; no clear D. The CDR3 runs 14 residues. Per germline, CDR1 MNHNS and CDR2 SASEGT. V was cut by 5 bases and J by 3 bases, with 13 bases left in between. The CDR3 spells CASSQPGADYGYTF. Here the CDR3 DNA reads TGTGCCAGCAGTCAACCGGGAGCAGACTATGGCTACACCTTC.

The chain links TRBV27 to TRBJ1-1; TRBD1 matches 7 bases. This CDR3 is 14 amino acids long. CDR1 and CDR2 (germline): MNHEY, SMNVEV (reference sequence). With V trimmed by 2 bases and J by 1 base, 1 base remained unmatched. The CDR3 nucleotides are TGTGCCAGCAGTTTAGGGACAGAGAACACTGAAGCTTTCTTT. Its protein product is CASSLGTENTEAFF.

J is TRBJ2-7 and V is TRBV14; the D gene is possibly TRBD1 (6 bases). The CDR3 runs to 13 residues. Germline assignment: CDR1 SGHDN and CDR2 FVKESK. V was shortened by 4 bases and J by 3 bases, with 10 bases between the two germline ends. The CDR3 sequence: CASSPQDSYEQYV. CDR3 sequence (DNA): TGTGCCAGCAGCCCCCAGGACAGCTACGAGCAGTACGTC.

This chain joins TRBV15 and TRBJ2-7; D call uncertain. The CDR3 spans 13 residues. The V end was cut by 5 bases, the J end by 4 bases, with 12 bases between. Germline values: CDR1 LNHNV, CDR2 YYDKDF (reference sequence). CDR3 DNA sequence: TGTGCCACCAGCCAAGGTAGAGGATACGAGCAGTACTTC. The encoded protein is CATSQGRGYEQYF.

The V gene is TRBV19, the J gene TRBJ2-2, with 8 bases matching TRBD2. V dropped 3 bases and J dropped 4; count of bases not matched to a gene: 4. The CDR3 has 15 residues. Germline CDR1 reads LNHDA; CDR2 reads SQIVND (reference sequence). The CDR3 reads CASSIWTSSTGELFF. CDR3 bases: TGTGCCAGTAGTATCTGGACTAGCTCCACCGGGGAGCTGTTTTTT.

The V gene is TRBV5-1, the J gene TRBJ2-1; 10 bases match TRBD2. Germline assignment: CDR1 SGHRS and CDR2 YFSETQ. The CDR3 totals 16 residues. With V trimmed by 2 bases and J by 3 bases, 5 bases remained unmatched. DNA of the CDR3: TGCGCCAGCAGCTTTCTAGCGGGAGTTGTCTACAATGAGCAGTTCTTC. This translates into CASSFLAGVVYNEQFF.